This T cell receptor (beta chain) appears in the sequencing data of a study of cytomegalovirus exposure and HLA in healthy donors. Healthy individuals who donated bone marrow served as the donors. CDR1 and CDR2 from the germline V gene are LGHNT and FRNRAP. The CDR3 contains 13 residues. Trimming removed 1 base from V and 15 bases from J, with 16 bases in between. PCR employed 60 Vbeta and 13 Jbeta primers. Sequenced by immunoSEQ multiplex PCR; TCRdb stores in-frame clones only, minus some. The sample consists of around 150,000 clones, approximately 79% of them appearing once. The sample taken for sequencing was PBMCs. The sequence was collected from a human donor in good health. The V gene is TRBV12-5, the J gene TRBJ2-1; a possible D gene is TRBD1 (6 bases). DNA of the CDR3: TGTGCTAGTGGTTTGGAAACAGGGATCCCACGGTTCTTC. This codes for CASGLETGIPRFF.